The T cell receptor (beta chain) described here comes from a study of T cell changes during pregnancy in multiple sclerosis. Per germline, CDR1 SGHVS and CDR2 FQNEAQ. The CDR3 is 14 residues long. V lost 4 bases and J lost 5; bases outside the gene matches: 7. Clones were read by immunoSEQ multiplex PCR, and TCRdb kept only the in-frame ones, dropping some. The data show 40,000 to 55,000 clones, around 92% seen once. The gene calls are TRBV7-8 and TRBJ1-1; 7 positions match TRBD1. This material consisted of CD4+ T cells from peripheral blood mononuclear cells, taken in the third trimester of pregnancy. The TCR sequence derives from a female donor with multiple sclerosis, enrolled in a pregnancy study. The CDR3 protein is CASSSPRTGTEAFF. In DNA form, the CDR3 reads TGTGCCAGCAGCTCGCCCCGGACAGGAACTGAAGCTTTCTTT.